The clone carrying this T cell receptor (beta chain) has just a few counts. The CDR3 totals 14 residues. V was pared by 4 bases and J by 4 bases, with 2 bases of the junction left unmatched. The germline CDR1 and CDR2 sequences are SGHRS and YFSETQ. This entry is derived from a study of blood T cells in healthy people across ages. Using a J-beta primer mix together with a sample-barcoded 5' primer, a second PCR was run for about 7 to 12 cycles. From the 5' RACE reads, TCRdb called clonotypes with MiXCR, one entry per CDR3 protein. This sample yields about 780,000 distinct CDR3 sequences, of which less than 60% are seen a single time; less than 20% belongs to the top ten.

V is TRBV5-1 and J is TRBJ1-2; 12 nucleotides match TRBD1. This receptor was taken from an older man in good health. Sequencing was performed on blood. The CDR3: CASSKGQGAYGYTF. The CDR3 DNA reads TGCGCCAGCAGCAAGGGACAGGGGGCCTATGGCTACACCTTC.